Presented here are 10 T cell receptor beta chains from one specimen sequenced in a study of T cells in Graves' hyperthyroidism and ophthalmopathy. The TCR beta CDR3 regions underwent amplification using RNA transcripts as the source. The HTBI primer set was used in a first-round RT-PCR of the TCR CDR3. TCRdb analysed the multiplex PCR reads with MiXCR anew, one entry per CDR3 protein. The table lists about 360,000 distinct CDR3 sequences, roughly 13% of them singletons. Input material: blood. Receptors were obtained from a man under 40 with Graves' hyperthyroidism that later progressed to Graves' ophthalmopathy.

This clonotype was recorded at least ten times. V and J are TRBV15 and TRBJ1-1; 10 nucleotides line up with TRBD1. CDR1 is LNHNV, CDR2 YYDKDF, per germline (reference sequence). The V segment lost 0 bases and the J segment 7 bases; nucleotides outside the gene matches: 8. This CDR3 has 16 amino acids. Written as DNA, the CDR3 is TGTGCCACCAGCAGAGATCGCGGACAGGGGGAGGATGAAGCTTTCTTT. Protein sequence: CATSRDRGQGEDEAFF.

This clonotype was seen a handful of times. The gene calls are TRBV13 and TRBJ1-1; TRBD1 might be the D (5 bases). V was pared by 2 bases and J by 8 bases, with 15 bases between. CDR3 length equals 14 residues. From germline, CDR1 is PRHDT and CDR2 FYEKMQ (reference sequence). The chain's CDR3 is CASSLKGEFMEAFF. CDR3 DNA sequence: TGTGCCAGCAGCTTAAAAGGGGAGTTTATGGAAGCTTTCTTT.

This chain joins TRBV5-1 and TRBJ2-1, with TRBD2 matching over 11 bases. Germline V gives CDR1 SGHRS, CDR2 YFSETQ. Trimming at V came to 4 bases and at J to 6 bases, leaving 9 bases not matched to a gene. The CDR3 contains 16 residues. The CDR3 sequence is CASSPAGTSGSNEQFF. In DNA, the CDR3 is TGCGCCAGCAGCCCTGCCGGGACTAGCGGCTCCAATGAGCAGTTCTTC.

This chain uses TRBV20-1 with TRBJ2-5; TRBD1 matches at 8 bases. This CDR3 is 15 amino acids long. The ends lost 0 bases at V and 2 bases at J; junction bases unmatched: 5. Germline CDR1 and CDR2: DFQATT and SNEGSKA (reference sequence). DNA for the CDR3: TGCAGTGCTAGAGATCCAGGGGGCGGTCAAGAGACCCAGTACTTC. It is translated as CSARDPGGGQETQYF.

Ten or more counts support this clonotype. The chain joins TRBV27 to TRBJ1-4; 7 nucleotides agree with TRBD1. CDR1 is MNHEY and CDR2 is SMNVEV in the germline V gene (reference sequence). CDR3 size: 13 residues. The ends lost 7 bases at V and 10 bases at J; junction bases unmatched: 9. For the CDR3, the DNA is TGTGCCAGCACCACGGACAGGTTTGGAAAACTGTTTTTT. Translating it yields CASTTDRFGKLFF.

The chain uses TRBV5-6 and TRBJ2-5; D may be TRBD2 (6 bases). V was clipped by 3 bases and J by 5 bases, with 14 bases between them. The germline V gene has CDR1 SGHDT and CDR2 YYEEEE. The CDR3 runs 14 residues. The CDR3 here is CASSSGDYWETQYF. The CDR3, as DNA: TGTGCCAGCAGCTCGGGGGATTACTGGGAGACCCAGTACTTC.

This clonotype occurred many times. V and J are TRBV6-5 and TRBJ2-2, with 14 bases identical to TRBD2. Germline CDR1 reads MNHEY; CDR2 reads SVGAGI. Trimming took 2 bases from V and 6 from J; bases not matched to a gene: 2. CDR3 length: 16 amino acids. This chain's CDR3 is CASSYRGLAGAGELFF. Here the CDR3 DNA reads TGTGCCAGCAGTTACCGGGGACTAGCGGGGGCCGGGGAGCTGTTTTTT.

This clonotype was detected many times. The gene calls are TRBV10-3 and TRBJ1-5; D might be TRBD1 (6 bases). Trimming stripped 6 bases from V and 2 bases from J, with 14 bases between. Germline values: CDR1 ENHRY, CDR2 SYGVKD. This CDR3 region has 15 residues. CDR3 nucleotides: TGTGCCATCAGCGCACAGGGCGTCGGCAATCAGCCCCAGCATTTT. It encodes CAISAQGVGNQPQHF.

This clonotype was found a few times. The chain has TRBV20-1 and TRBJ1-5; a possible D gene is TRBD1 (5 bases). Trimming left V 0 bases short and J 6 bases short, with 15 bases between. Germline assignment: CDR1 DFQATT and CDR2 SNEGSKA (reference sequence). The CDR3 loop spans 15 amino acids. CDR3: CSAREPGKVSQPQHF. The CDR3 DNA follows: TGCAGTGCTAGAGAACCAGGGAAGGTCAGTCAGCCCCAGCATTTT.

Only a few counts were recorded for this clonotype. V is TRBV7-2 and J is TRBJ2-7, with a weak D call TRBD2 (8 bases). V gave up 5 bases and J gave up 4 bases, with 21 bases separating them. CDR3 size: 16 residues. From germline, CDR1 is SGHTA and CDR2 FQGNSA. The CDR3 protein is CASSPGLAGGRYEQYF. The CDR3 DNA follows: TGTGCCAGCAGCCCAGGACTAGCAGGGGGGCGATACGAGCAGTACTTC. The variable domain in full, with the rest retrieved from reference TRBV7-2 and TRBJ2-7, is GAGVSQSPSNKVTEKGKDVELRCDPISGHTALYWYRQSLGQGLEFLIYFQGNSAPDKSGLPSDRFSAERTGGSVSTLTIQRTQQEDSAVYLCASSPGLAGGRYEQYFGPGTRLTVT.